What follows is one TCR beta chain and its context. The antigen is not known. At the deep level, the assay was run. Genomic DNA belonging to each subset was distributed in equal measure over several immunoSEQ plates. The data were produced by immunoSEQ multiplex PCR, yet TCRdb's version contains in-frame clones alone and is incomplete. Of a few hundred thousand clones in the sample, 95% were seen once. This specimen comes from a study of shared clonotypes between healthy human individuals. Regarding the study as a whole: Generally, naive subsets (rather than memory subsets) showed larger estimated richness. Clonotypes shared by all four donors outscored non-shared clonotypes in generation probability.

Germline CDR1 is MGHRA and CDR2 is YSYEKL. This CDR3 has 15 residues. V was shortened by 1 base and J by 5 bases, with 11 bases between the two germline ends. Cells designated naive CD8 were CD45RO-negative and were positively selected for CCR7, with terminally differentiated effector memory CD45RA+ cells excluded. The V call is TRBV4-1, the J call TRBJ2-2, with D possibly matching TRBD1 (6 bases). The material sequenced was naive CD8+ T cells sorted from blood. This receptor was taken from a woman in her twenties or thirties in good health. CDR3 DNA sequence: TGCGCCAGCAGCCAAGGGACAGCTACTACCGGGGAGCTGTTTTTT. Its translation: CASSQGTATTGELFF.